A selection of T cell receptor beta chains follows, all from one sample in a study of regulatory T cells in long-lasting Graves disease. In TCRdb, the multiplex PCR reads were re-called with MiXCR into one record per CDR3 protein. This repertoire shows around 250,000 distinct CDR3 sequences, about 17% found once; its top ten account for approximately 24%. The input for sequencing was peripheral blood mononuclear cells (PBMCs), taken at new diagnosis, from a patient treated with antithyroid drugs. The receptors were sampled from a female donor with Graves disease. The CDR3 runs from the conserved cysteine through the conserved F or W. Each record gives: CDR3 length, J gene, V gene, clone size, D gene, CDR3 DNA, CDR3 protein. D genes are given only for firm matches. Only part of the rows carry a size: once, few, many, or a class if the clone is expanded.

CDR3 length: 14; J gene: TRBJ2-2; V gene: TRBV5-5; clone size: many; D gene: NA; CDR3 DNA: TGTGCCAGCAGCCCCTCCCCGCTCACCGGGGAGCTGTTTTTT; CDR3 protein: CASSPSPLTGELFF
CDR3 length: 23; J gene: TRBJ2-1; V gene: TRBV14; clone size: NA; D gene: NA; CDR3 DNA: TGTGCCAGCAGCCACTACAAGATTCTAGAGAGGCCTAGCCGTACCTCTTTCTACAATGAGCAGTTCTTC; CDR3 protein: CASSHYKILERPSRTSFYNEQFF
CDR3 length: 13; J gene: TRBJ1-1; V gene: TRBV3-1; clone size: many; D gene: NA; CDR3 DNA: TGTGCCAGCAGCCTCACAACCGCTGGGGAAGCTTTCTTT; CDR3 protein: CASSLTTAGEAFF
CDR3 length: 15; J gene: TRBJ2-5; V gene: TRBV7-9; clone size: many; D gene: NA; CDR3 DNA: TGTGCCAGCAGCTTAGAACGGACTGGTTCGGGGACCCAGTACTTC; CDR3 protein: CASSLERTGSGTQYF
CDR3 length: 13; J gene: TRBJ1-6; V gene: TRBV7-9; clone size: many; D gene: NA; CDR3 DNA: TGTGCCAGCAGCTCCGAGGGGAATTCACCCCTCCACTTT; CDR3 protein: CASSSEGNSPLHF
CDR3 length: 13; J gene: TRBJ2-7; V gene: TRBV6-1; clone size: many; D gene: TRBD2; CDR3 DNA: TGTGCCAGCAGGGCTAGCGGACTGTACGAGCAGTACTTC; CDR3 protein: CASRASGLYEQYF
CDR3 length: 12; J gene: TRBJ1-2; V gene: TRBV2; clone size: many; D gene: NA; CDR3 DNA: TGTGCCAGCAGTGGCGAAAACTATGGCTACACCTTC; CDR3 protein: CASSGENYGYTF
CDR3 length: 16; J gene: TRBJ2-3; V gene: TRBV24-1; clone size: many; D gene: TRBD1; CDR3 DNA: TGTGCCACCAGTGACCCCCGGGACAGGGGCACAGATACGCAGTATTTT; CDR3 protein: CATSDPRDRGTDTQYF
CDR3 length: 13; J gene: TRBJ2-7; V gene: TRBV6-1; clone size: many; D gene: NA; CDR3 DNA: TGTGCCAGCAGTGAAGGATACGGTTACGAGCAGTACTTC; CDR3 protein: CASSEGYGYEQYF
CDR3 length: 14; J gene: TRBJ2-1; V gene: TRBV18; clone size: many; D gene: NA; CDR3 DNA: TGTGCCAGCTCACCTGGCCGGACGGTCAATGAGCAGTTCTTC; CDR3 protein: CASSPGRTVNEQFF
CDR3 length: 16; J gene: TRBJ2-7; V gene: TRBV2; clone size: NA; D gene: NA; CDR3 DNA: TGTGCCAGCAGTGAGGTAATAATCTTCCACGCCTACGAGCAGTACTTC; CDR3 protein: CASSEVIIFHAYEQYF
CDR3 length: 14; J gene: TRBJ1-4; V gene: TRBV12-3/TRBV12-4; clone size: NA; D gene: TRBD1; CDR3 DNA: TGTGCCAGCAGCCGGACAGGGGCGAATGAAAAACTGTTTTTT; CDR3 protein: CASSRTGANEKLFF
CDR3 length: 10; J gene: TRBJ1-1; V gene: TRBV29-1; clone size: many; D gene: TRBD1; CDR3 DNA: TGCAGCGTTCAGACAGGGGAAGCTTTCTTT; CDR3 protein: CSVQTGEAFF
CDR3 length: 13; J gene: TRBJ2-3; V gene: TRBV7-2; clone size: many; D gene: TRBD1; CDR3 DNA: TGTGCCAGCAGCAACCAGGGGGCAGATACGCAGTATTTT; CDR3 protein: CASSNQGADTQYF
CDR3 length: 12; J gene: TRBJ1-2; V gene: TRBV19; clone size: many; D gene: NA; CDR3 DNA: TGTGCCAGTAGTATGGACAGAACCGGCTACACCTTC; CDR3 protein: CASSMDRTGYTF
CDR3 length: 12; J gene: TRBJ1-6; V gene: TRBV28; clone size: many; D gene: NA; CDR3 DNA: TGTGCCAGCAGGACTACAGGGCTACCCCTCCACTTT; CDR3 protein: CASRTTGLPLHF
CDR3 length: 16; J gene: TRBJ2-1; V gene: TRBV7-2; clone size: many; D gene: TRBD2; CDR3 DNA: TGTGCCAGCAGCTCCAAAGCGGGAGGGCGGAGCAATGAGCAGTTCTTC; CDR3 protein: CASSSKAGGRSNEQFF